Listed below are T cell receptor beta chains from one sample, sequenced in a study of post-analysis software for immune sequencing data. Via MiXCR, TCRdb re-called the PCR reads, giving one row per CDR3 protein. The sample lists a few hundred thousand distinct CDR3 sequences, less than 35% occurring once. Sequencing was carried out using blood. Receptor source: a girl aged 5-17 years with multiple sclerosis. Both conserved end residues are part of each CDR3. D genes are given only for firm matches. Expanded clones get a size class; other rows say once, few or many, or leave the size out.

cdr3_aa,cdr3_nt,v_call,d_call,clone_size,j_call
CASSLDGGRSTDTQYF,TGTGCCAGCAGCTTAGATGGGGGGAGGAGCACAGATACGCAGTATTTT,TRBV7-2,NA,NA,TRBJ2-3
CATSRTTGGPYNEQFF,TGTGCCACCAGCAGAACTACAGGGGGCCCTTACAATGAGCAGTTCTTC,TRBV15,TRBD1,NA,TRBJ2-1
CASSSTSGTGSNQPQHF,TGTGCCAGCAGCTCAACCTCCGGGACAGGTAGCAATCAGCCCCAGCATTTT,TRBV7-8,TRBD1,NA,TRBJ1-5
CASSLGDRGLGANVLTF,TGTGCCAGCAGCTTAGGGGACAGGGGCCTTGGGGCCAACGTCCTGACTTTC,TRBV11-2,TRBD1,many,TRBJ2-6
CASGAPAAQYF,TGTGCCTCCGGGGCCCCTGCGGCCCAGTACTTC,TRBV6-5,NA,few,TRBJ2-5
CATRGGTDTQYF,TGTGCCACCAGAGGGGGCACAGATACGCAGTATTTT,TRBV10-3,NA,few,TRBJ2-3
CASSQEASGAYEQYF,TGCGCCAGCAGCCAAGAGGCTAGCGGGGCTTACGAGCAGTACTTC,TRBV4-1,TRBD2,NA,TRBJ2-7
CASSIMGGSSDTQYF,TGTGCCAGCAGTATTATGGGGGGTTCCTCGGATACGCAGTATTTT,TRBV27,NA,NA,TRBJ2-3
CASSPGQGDKPQHF,TGTGCCAGCAGTCCGGGACAGGGGGATAAGCCCCAGCATTTT,TRBV28,TRBD1,NA,TRBJ1-5
CASSPGSGPTSYGYTF,TGTGCCAGCAGCCCTGGTTCGGGACCGACGAGCTATGGCTACACCTTC,TRBV3-1,NA,few,TRBJ1-2
CASSLADGAGQGFDQPQHF,TGTGCCAGCAGCTTAGCGGACGGAGCGGGACAGGGGTTCGATCAGCCCCAGCATTTT,TRBV7-9,TRBD1,few,TRBJ1-5
CASLISGQETQYF,TGCGCCAGCCTTATTAGCGGCCAAGAGACCCAGTACTTC,TRBV10-2,NA,few,TRBJ2-5
CASTLAGGQETQYF,TGTGCCAGCACCTTAGCGGGGGGGCAGGAGACCCAGTACTTC,TRBV6-6,TRBD2,NA,TRBJ2-5
CASTDGGQGGLYNEQFF,TGCGCCAGCACCGATGGAGGACAGGGAGGGCTCTACAATGAGCAGTTCTTC,TRBV4-1,NA,many,TRBJ2-1
CSVEDPRDRAAGYTF,TGCAGCGTTGAAGATCCGAGGGACAGGGCTGCCGGCTACACCTTC,TRBV29-1,TRBD1,few,TRBJ1-2
CASSPGPPSSYNSPLHF,TGTGCCAGCAGTCCTGGACCGCCGAGCTCCTATAATTCACCCCTCCACTTT,TRBV27,NA,NA,TRBJ1-6
CSAREGTGFYEQFF,TGCAGTGCTAGAGAAGGGACAGGTTTCTATGAGCAGTTCTTC,TRBV20-1,TRBD1,few,TRBJ2-1
CSARRPGTGVYGYTF,TGCAGTGCTAGACGTCCCGGGACAGGGGTCTATGGCTACACCTTC,TRBV20-1,TRBD1,few,TRBJ1-2
CASSFAGVLIYEQYF,TGTGCCAGCAGTTTTGCAGGGGTACTCATCTACGAGCAGTACTTC,TRBV12-3/TRBV12-4,NA,NA,TRBJ2-7
CASSPNGDNQNTIYF,TGTGCCAGCAGCCCGAACGGGGACAACCAGAACACCATATATTTT,TRBV3-1,NA,NA,TRBJ1-3
CASSFKTGANYGYTF,TGTGCCAGCAGTTTTAAGACAGGGGCTAACTATGGCTACACCTTC,TRBV27,TRBD1,NA,TRBJ1-2
CATTQGTNTEAFF,TGTGCCACCACCCAAGGGACGAACACTGAAGCTTTCTTT,TRBV12-3/TRBV12-4,NA,NA,TRBJ1-1
CASSLAGLAGDVTYF,TGTGCCAGCAGCTTAGCGGGCCTAGCGGGGGACGTTACGTACTTC,TRBV7-9,TRBD2,few,TRBJ2-5
CASRGRGESTDTQYF,TGTGCCAGTAGGGGCAGGGGAGAAAGCACAGATACGCAGTATTTT,TRBV19,NA,NA,TRBJ2-3
CASSQAGQGAQETQYF,TGCGCCAGCAGCCAGGCCGGACAGGGGGCCCAAGAGACCCAGTACTTC,TRBV4-1,TRBD1,NA,TRBJ2-5
CSARRPGTSGYNEQFF,TGCAGTGCTAGGCGTCCCGGGACTAGCGGGTACAATGAGCAGTTCTTC,TRBV20-1,TRBD2,NA,TRBJ2-1
CASSLSQLIANYGYTF,TGTGCCAGCAGTCTATCCCAACTCATAGCTAACTATGGCTACACCTTC,TRBV11-2,NA,NA,TRBJ1-2
CASSGSGGTDYHTDTQYF,TGTGCCAGCAGCGGGAGCGGGGGGACCGATTACCACACAGATACGCAGTATTTT,TRBV7-2,TRBD2,NA,TRBJ2-3
CATSEPRGGALTDTQYF,TGTGCCACCAGTGAGCCCCGGGGGGGGGCTCTCACAGATACGCAGTATTTT,TRBV24-1,TRBD2,few,TRBJ2-3
CSAKAGPDTQYF,TGCAGTGCTAAGGCCGGTCCGGATACGCAGTATTTT,TRBV20-1,NA,few,TRBJ2-3
CASSLEASNTEAFF,TGTGCCAGCAGCTTAGAGGCCAGTAACACTGAAGCTTTCTTT,TRBV7-9,NA,NA,TRBJ1-1
CASSYEQGETQYF,TGTGCCAGCAGTTACGAACAAGGGGAGACCCAGTACTTC,TRBV6-6,NA,NA,TRBJ2-5
CASSQEGRPSYGYTF,TGTGCCAGCAGCCAAGAAGGTCGACCCAGCTATGGCTACACCTTC,TRBV3-1,NA,few,TRBJ1-2
CAIMFGSPGDQPQHF,TGTGCCATCATGTTTGGCTCTCCAGGGGATCAGCCCCAGCATTTT,TRBV10-3,NA,NA,TRBJ1-5
CATSNYNEQFF,TGTGCCACCAGTAACTACAATGAGCAGTTCTTC,TRBV24-1,NA,few,TRBJ2-1
CASSPKGRGRYTQYF,TGTGCCAGCAGCCCAAAGGGCAGGGGGCGATATACGCAGTATTTT,TRBV3-1,TRBD1,NA,TRBJ2-3
CASSPPDNRGYDGYTF,TGTGCCAGCTCACCACCGGATAACAGGGGGTATGATGGCTACACCTTC,TRBV18,TRBD1,NA,TRBJ1-2
CASRDALPEGGDQPQHF,TGTGCCAGCAGGGATGCCCTACCCGAGGGGGGCGATCAGCCCCAGCATTTT,TRBV7-9,NA,few,TRBJ1-5
CASSYERTGPSLNAEAFF,TGTGCCAGCAGTTACGAGAGGACAGGGCCGAGTTTGAACGCTGAAGCTTTCTTT,TRBV6-5,TRBD1,NA,TRBJ1-1
CSARDAVDQETQYF,TGCAGTGCTAGAGATGCGGTGGATCAAGAGACCCAGTACTTC,TRBV20-1,NA,many,TRBJ2-5
CASSPTDRTNYGYTF,TGCGCCAGCAGCCCCACGGACAGGACCAACTATGGCTACACCTTC,TRBV4-1,TRBD1,NA,TRBJ1-2
CSVEDRIVTDTQYF,TGCAGCGTTGAAGATCGGATTGTCACAGATACGCAGTATTTT,TRBV29-1,NA,NA,TRBJ2-3
CASSRSLYRGYNNQPQHF,TGTGCCAGCAGCCGTTCCTTATACAGGGGGTATAATAATCAGCCCCAGCATTTT,TRBV6-2/TRBV6-3,TRBD1,NA,TRBJ1-5
CASQGGSDNEQFF,TGTGCCAGCCAAGGAGGTAGCGACAATGAGCAGTTCTTC,TRBV6-6,NA,few,TRBJ2-1